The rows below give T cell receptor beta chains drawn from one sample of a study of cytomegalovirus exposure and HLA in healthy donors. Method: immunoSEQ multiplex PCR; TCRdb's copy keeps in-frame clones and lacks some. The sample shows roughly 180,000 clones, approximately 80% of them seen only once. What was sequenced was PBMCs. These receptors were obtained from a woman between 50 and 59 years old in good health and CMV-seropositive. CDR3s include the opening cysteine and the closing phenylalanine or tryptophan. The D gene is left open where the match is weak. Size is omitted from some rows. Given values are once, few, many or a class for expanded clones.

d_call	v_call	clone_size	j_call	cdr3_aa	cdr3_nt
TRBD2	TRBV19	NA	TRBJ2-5	CASSRGETPGGQETQYF	TGTGCCAGTAGTAGGGGGGAGACGCCGGGGGGGCAAGAGACCCAGTACTTC
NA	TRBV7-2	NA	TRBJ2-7	CASSLVEYEQYF	TGTGCCAGCAGCTTAGTTGAGTACGAGCAGTACTTC
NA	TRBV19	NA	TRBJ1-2	CASSVPLSVPYGYTF	TGTGCCAGTAGTGTACCTCTCTCAGTTCCCTATGGCTACACCTTC
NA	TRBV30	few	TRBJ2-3	CAWSAFGGGTDTQYF	TGTGCCTGGAGTGCATTTGGCGGAGGCACAGATACGCAGTATTTT
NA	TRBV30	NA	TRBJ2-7	CAWSVMGHPYEQYF	TGTGCCTGGAGTGTAATGGGACATCCCTACGAGCAGTACTTC
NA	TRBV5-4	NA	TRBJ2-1	CASSLGAGYVREQFF	TGTGCCAGCAGCTTGGGCGCAGGGTATGTCCGCGAGCAGTTCTTC
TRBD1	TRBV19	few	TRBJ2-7	CASSAGTGFYEQYF	TGTGCCAGTAGTGCCGGGACAGGGTTCTACGAGCAGTACTTC
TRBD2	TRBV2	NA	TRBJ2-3	CASRLLAGAGADTQYF	TGTGCCAGCAGGTTACTAGCGGGAGCAGGAGCAGATACGCAGTATTTT
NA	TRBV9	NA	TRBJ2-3	CASSVHELSSTSSTDTQYF	TGTGCCAGCAGCGTACACGAACTATCCTCAACGTCGAGCACAGATACGCAGTATTTT
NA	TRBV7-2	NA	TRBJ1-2	CASSSPGAEKSNYGYTF	TGTGCCAGCAGCTCGCCTGGGGCCGAGAAGTCTAACTATGGCTACACCTTC
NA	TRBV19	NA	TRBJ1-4	CASMGARDEKLFF	TGTGCCAGTATGGGGGCGAGGGATGAAAAACTGTTTTTT
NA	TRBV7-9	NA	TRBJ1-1	CASSSVAPEAFF	TGTGCCAGCAGCTCAGTAGCACCTGAAGCTTTCTTT
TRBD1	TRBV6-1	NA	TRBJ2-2	CASSGQGAGTGELFF	TGTGCCAGCAGTGGTCAGGGGGCGGGCACCGGGGAGCTGTTTTTT
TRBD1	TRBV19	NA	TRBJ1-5	CASGLQGQPQHF	TGTGCCAGTGGACTACAGGGGCAGCCCCAGCATTTT
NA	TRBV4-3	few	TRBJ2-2	CASSQATNTGELFF	TGCGCCAGCAGCCAAGCAACGAACACCGGGGAGCTGTTTTTT
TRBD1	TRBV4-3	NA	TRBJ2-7	CASSQGGVEGARSYEQYF	TGCGCCAGCAGCCAAGGGGGAGTTGAGGGGGCGCGTTCCTACGAGCAGTACTTC